The T cell receptor (beta chain) under discussion was sequenced for a study of T cell repertoires in cytomegalovirus infection (dated by TCRdb to about 2019). General notes on the study: The HLA type of each donor mattered for the analysis, because public TCR beta signatures pointed to carriage of CMV infection along with the matching HLA type. Here is what the overall study found, with its caveats: In both this cohort and an independent cohort of a few hundred donors, the cumulative frequency of public TCR beta family members distinguished carriers of CMV infection plus the relevant HLA type. The ex vivo response was dominated by HLA-C-restricted CMV-specific TCR beta clonotypes, which also provided the single most frequent clonotype in two of eight donors.

A distance of 10 bases separates the germline ends of V and J, which lose 2 bases and 2 bases respectively. The CDR3 spans 15 residues, from the cysteine through the phenylalanine. CDR3 DNA is the only sequence kept; it has 45 bases, read in frame from the first base. Reading the germline V gene gives CDR1 SGHVS and CDR2 FQNEAQ. This sample was sequenced with an Illumina HiSeq 1500. In-frame beta chains were kept once TCRdb had trimmed the public reads at Q25 with fastp and called clones with MiXCR. When rows share a CDR3 protein, they turn into one entry using the most common DNA and genes. Recorded for this sample are roughly 54,000 distinct CDR3 sequences; about 30% of them occurred a single time. Around 70% of the sample belongs to the ten largest clones. This clonotype was detected many times. It lacks a known antigen. Base qualities were left out, and no much larger clone turns up one base away.

The sequenced sample was PBMCs, sequenced either directly or after in vitro stimulation (not recorded which). This receptor was obtained from a human donor in good health (CMV status not recorded). Some clones in this sample may be carry-over from other donors' samples. The chain couples TRBV7-8 to TRBJ1-5; the D gene is perhaps TRBD1, on 6 matching bases. The nucleotide sequence is TGTGCCAGCAGCTTACGGGGGGGCGGCAATCAGCCCCAGCATTTT. Translated, this is CASSLRGGGNQPQHF. Outside the CDR3, residues come from the reference TRBV7-8 and TRBJ1-5 proteins, so the full variable domain is: GAGVSQSPRYKVAKRGQDVALRCDPISGHVSLFWYQQALGQGPEFLTYFQNEAQLDKSGLPSDRFFAERPEGSVSTLKIQRTQQEDSAVYLCASSLRGGGNQPQHFGDGTRLSIL.